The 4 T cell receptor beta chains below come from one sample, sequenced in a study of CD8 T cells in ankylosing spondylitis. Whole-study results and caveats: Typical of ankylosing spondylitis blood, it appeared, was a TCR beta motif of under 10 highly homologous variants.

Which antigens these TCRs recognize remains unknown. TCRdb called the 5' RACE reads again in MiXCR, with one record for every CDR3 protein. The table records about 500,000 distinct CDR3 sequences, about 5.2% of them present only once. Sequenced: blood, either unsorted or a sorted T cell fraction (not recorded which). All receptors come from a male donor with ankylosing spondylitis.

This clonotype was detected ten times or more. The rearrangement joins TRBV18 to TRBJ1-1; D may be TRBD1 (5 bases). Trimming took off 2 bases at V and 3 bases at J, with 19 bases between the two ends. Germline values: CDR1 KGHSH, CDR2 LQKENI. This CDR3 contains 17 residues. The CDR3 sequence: CASSPLAGKGKYTEAFF. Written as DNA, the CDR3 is TGTGCCAGCTCACCATTGGCGGGTAAGGGGAAGTACACTGAAGCTTTCTTT.

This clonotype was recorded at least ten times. The CDR3, as DNA: TGTGCCACCAGCAAGCTTAACGGGGTCGGCGAGCAGTACTTC. Translated, it gives CATSKLNGVGEQYF. V usage is TRBV15 and J usage is TRBJ2-7, with D perhaps matching TRBD2 (5 bases). The CDR3 spans 14 residues. Germline CDR1 LNHNV, CDR2 YYDKDF (reference sequence). Trimming removed 4 bases from V and 6 bases from J, with 16 bases in between.

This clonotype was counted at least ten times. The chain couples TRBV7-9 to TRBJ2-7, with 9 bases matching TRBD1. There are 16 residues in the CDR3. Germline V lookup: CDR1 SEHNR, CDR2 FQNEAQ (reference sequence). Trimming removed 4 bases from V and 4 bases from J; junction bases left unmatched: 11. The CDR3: CASSSVTGTGLYEQYF. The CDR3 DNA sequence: TGTGCCAGCAGCTCAGTCACAGGGACAGGGCTTTACGAGCAGTACTTC.

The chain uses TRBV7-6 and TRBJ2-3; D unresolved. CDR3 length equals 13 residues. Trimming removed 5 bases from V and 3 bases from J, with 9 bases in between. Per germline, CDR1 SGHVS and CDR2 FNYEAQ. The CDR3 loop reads CASSRIWTDTQYF. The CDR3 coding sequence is TGTGCCAGCAGCCGGATCTGGACAGATACGCAGTATTTT.